Shown below are 24 T cell receptor beta chains from a single sample sequenced in a study of shared clonotypes between healthy human individuals. Only in-frame clones appear in the TCRdb table, and some are missing; sequencing was by immunoSEQ multiplex PCR. The profile shows roughly 380,000 clones, about 96% of them singletons. The sequenced material came from memory CD8+ T cells sorted from blood. Subset here: CD45RO+ cells pooled with CCR7-negative TemRA cells. The receptors here all came from a man aged 30 to 45 in good health.

The V call is TRBV23-1, the J call TRBJ1-1, with 7 bases lining up with TRBD1. TRBV23-1 belongs to the ORF category, with a function that is uncertain. With 4 bases clipped from V and 3 bases from J, the junction kept 5 bases outside the gene matches. The CDR3 covers 14 residues. The CDR3 sequence: CASSRAGGDTEAFF. For the CDR3, the DNA is TGCGCCAGCAGTCGGGCAGGGGGTGACACTGAAGCTTTCTTT.

V gene TRBV7-2 combines with J gene TRBJ2-3; D ambiguous. Trimming cost V 2 bases and J 4 bases, with 13 bases left between them. This CDR3 has 15 residues. Germline-derived CDR1 and CDR2 are SGHTA and FQGNSA. CDR3 coding DNA: TGTGCCAGCAGCTTAAGCCCTCTCCGCCCAGATACGCAGTATTTT. It yields the protein CASSLSPLRPDTQYF.

This clone showed up just once. The chain couples TRBV19 to TRBJ1-4; 7 nucleotides match TRBD1. This CDR3 has 13 residues. Trimming at V came to 9 bases and at J to 5 bases, leaving 6 bases not matched to a gene. Looked up from germline, CDR1 is LNHDA and CDR2 is SQIVND (reference sequence). Here the CDR3 reads CASTGTVNEKLFF. CDR3 DNA sequence: TGTGCCAGCACCGGGACAGTCAATGAAAAACTGTTTTTT.

The chain couples TRBV10-3 to TRBJ2-2; 10 bases agree with TRBD2. The CDR3 contains 14 residues. Trimming at V came to 3 bases and at J to 5 bases, leaving 0 bases not matched to a gene. CDR1 ENHRY and CDR2 SYGVKD come from the germline V gene. This chain's CDR3 is CAISELAGTGELFF. The DNA of the CDR3 is TGTGCCATCAGTGAACTAGCGGGGACCGGGGAGCTGTTTTTT.

The V and J genes are TRBV18 and TRBJ2-2, with TRBD1 identical over 7 bases. The CDR3 sequence is 16 residues long. Trimming cost V 1 base and J 1 base; bases outside gene matches: 3. The germline V gene has CDR1 KGHSH and CDR2 LQKENI. DNA of the CDR3: TGTGCCAGCTCACCACAGGGGGCGATGAACACCGGGGAGCTGTTTTTT. Its translation is CASSPQGAMNTGELFF.

This chain uses TRBV5-1 with TRBJ2-1; 10 bases are shared with TRBD2. CDR1 and CDR2 (germline): SGHRS, YFSETQ. The CDR3 consists of 16 residues. With 5 bases clipped from V and 3 bases from J, the junction kept 8 bases outside the gene matches. This chain's CDR3 is CASSYSSGRGYNEQFF. The CDR3 DNA is TGCGCCAGCAGTTACTCTAGCGGGAGAGGCTACAATGAGCAGTTCTTC.

The rearrangement joins TRBV27 to TRBJ1-2; a weak D match, TRBD1 (6 bases). The CDR3 has 15 residues. V dropped 1 base and J dropped 8 bases, with 17 bases sitting between them. The germline gives CDR1 MNHEY, CDR2 SMNVEV (reference sequence). The DNA for the CDR3 is TGTGCCAGCAGTTTATTTGGTCCCTGGGACACCGGCTACACCTTC. Its protein is CASSLFGPWDTGYTF.

The gene calls are TRBV11-2 and TRBJ2-5, with TRBD1 matching 8 bases. In germline, CDR1 is SGHAT, CDR2 FQNNGV. This CDR3 contains 19 residues. V trimming: 0 bases; J trimming: 4 bases; junction bases outside the gene matches: 16. In DNA form, the CDR3 reads TGTGCCAGCAGCTTAGATTGGGGCCGTCAGGGGGCGCGAGGAGAGACCCAGTACTTC. Protein product: CASSLDWGRQGARGETQYF. Full variable domain (rest looked up from reference TRBV11-2 and TRBJ2-5): EAGVAQSPRYKIIEKRQSVAFWCNPISGHATLYWYQQILGQGPKLLIQFQNNGVVDDSQLPKDRFSAERLKGVDSTLKIQPAKLEDSAVYLCASSLDWGRQGARGETQYFGPGTRLLVL.

This clone appeared a single time. Other DNA sequences within the sample encode an identical CDR3. This chain links TRBV18 with TRBJ2-7; D ambiguous. From germline, CDR1 is KGHSH and CDR2 LQKENI. V lost 4 bases to trimming and J lost 2 bases, with 6 bases between them. The CDR3 loop spans 12 amino acids. In DNA, the CDR3 is TGTGCCAGCTCACAGGGAACCTACGAGCAGTACTTC. Translation gives CASSQGTYEQYF.

Remarks on this clone: This specimen includes other DNA sequences encoding the same CDR3. The V gene is TRBV10-2, the J gene TRBJ2-7; D unresolved. Between the trimmed V and J ends, which lost 1 base and 4 bases, there was a span of 2 bases. There are 11 residues in the CDR3. CDR1 is WSHSY and CDR2 is SAAADI in the germline V gene. The CDR3 nucleotides read TGCGCCAGCAGTGAGTTTTACGAGCAGTACTTC. As protein: CASSEFYEQYF.

The chain links TRBV6-1 to TRBJ1-3, with D possibly matching TRBD1 (5 bases). In germline, CDR1 is MNHNS, CDR2 SASEGT. V lost 6 bases and J 0 bases, leaving 6 bases between the germline ends. The CDR3 consists of 13 residues. This CDR3 is CASRGPSGNTIYF. In DNA, the CDR3 is TGTGCCAGCAGGGGACCCTCTGGAAACACCATATATTTT.

The V call is TRBV7-2, the J call TRBJ2-7, with 7 bases that match TRBD2. This CDR3 has 16 residues. The V segment lost 1 base and the J segment 2 bases; nucleotides outside the gene matches: 8. Germline V gene lookup returns CDR1 SGHTA and CDR2 FQGNSA. The CDR3 loop reads CASSLEPSGLAYEQYF. The CDR3 coding sequence is TGTGCCAGCAGCTTAGAGCCTAGCGGCTTAGCCTACGAGCAGTACTTC.

This rearrangement joins TRBV9 to TRBJ2-7, with 10 nucleotides matching TRBD2. The germline V gene encodes CDR1 SGDLS and CDR2 YYNGEE. Losses at the gene ends were 3 bases for V and 6 bases for J; bases not matched to a gene: 6. The CDR3 sequence is 14 residues long. CDR3 sequence: CASSAGLADIEQYF. The CDR3, as DNA: TGTGCCAGCAGCGCCGGACTAGCGGATATCGAGCAGTACTTC.

This chain links TRBV29-1 with TRBJ1-2; 9 bases match TRBD1. The CDR3 has 13 residues. Germline CDR1 is SQVTM and CDR2 is ANQGSEA. J gave up 3 bases and V 7 bases, and 6 bases lay outside the gene matches. CDR3 DNA sequence: TGCAGCGCCGAGGGACAGGGTGACTATGGCTACACCTTC. Translation gives CSAEGQGDYGYTF.

The chain employs TRBV6-6 and TRBJ1-4; D not resolved. Germline V gives CDR1 MNHNY, CDR2 SVGAGI (reference sequence). CDR3 length: 16 residues. The V end was cut by 0 bases, the J end by 5 bases, with 13 bases between. CDR3 loop: CASSYSPEIGNEKLFF. The CDR3 DNA sequence: TGTGCCAGCAGTTACTCGCCGGAGATTGGGAATGAAAAACTGTTTTTT.

The chain uses TRBV7-2 and TRBJ2-4; the match to TRBD2 covers 10 bases. Trimming cost V 5 bases and J 0 bases; bases outside gene matches: 1. The length of the CDR3 is 15 residues. Germline V CDR1 and CDR2: SGHTA, FQGNSA. The CDR3 sequence: CASSTSGIAKNIQYF. The CDR3 DNA sequence: TGTGCCAGCAGCACTAGCGGGATAGCCAAAAACATTCAGTACTTC.

This chain connects TRBV9 to TRBJ2-3; 10 bases align to TRBD2. Germline V gives CDR1 SGDLS, CDR2 YYNGEE. CDR3 size: 16 residues. With V trimmed by 3 bases and J by 6 bases, 10 bases remained unmatched. As DNA, the CDR3 is TGTGCCAGCAGCGGATACCCGAGCGGGAGGGGGGATACGCAGTATTTT. Translated: CASSGYPSGRGDTQYF.

This rearrangement joins TRBV18 to TRBJ2-3; 10 bases are shared with TRBD1. Germline CDR1 KGHSH, CDR2 LQKENI. This CDR3 has 18 residues. With 1 base clipped from V and 0 bases from J, the junction kept 7 bases outside the gene matches. The CDR3 nucleotides are TGTGCCAGCTCACCACGGGGGGACAGGGGCCGTAGCACAGATACGCAGTATTTT. Protein sequence: CASSPRGDRGRSTDTQYF.

This sequence joins TRBV2 and TRBJ2-4; 9 bases map to TRBD1. After removal of 5 bases from V and 4 bases from J, the junction contained 9 bases not matched to a gene. The CDR3 has 16 residues. Germline V lookup: CDR1 SNHLY, CDR2 FYNNEI. CDR3 residues: CASSQQGAWGKNIQYF. CDR3 nucleotide sequence: TGTGCCAGCAGTCAACAGGGGGCGTGGGGTAAAAACATTCAGTACTTC.

The V and J genes are TRBV14 and TRBJ2-3; 9 bases map to TRBD1. The CDR3 contains 18 residues. CDR1 is SGHDN and CDR2 is FVKESK in the germline V gene. V shed 1 base and J 2 bases; nucleotides not matched to a gene: 10. The CDR3 spells CASSQGYGDRGFTDTQYF. DNA for the CDR3: TGTGCCAGCAGCCAAGGATACGGCGACAGGGGGTTCACAGATACGCAGTATTTT.

The chain has TRBV5-4 and TRBJ2-1; 10 nucleotides align to TRBD2. The germline V gene has CDR1 SGHNT and CDR2 YYREEE (reference sequence). With 4 bases clipped from V and 5 bases from J, the junction kept 9 bases outside the gene matches. The CDR3 runs to 16 residues. CDR3 sequence reads: CASSPLRSGRNNEQFF. In DNA form, the CDR3 reads TGTGCCAGCAGCCCACTACGTAGCGGGAGGAACAATGAGCAGTTCTTC.

This clone has just a few counts. The chain recombines TRBV30 with TRBJ2-2, with 8 nucleotides matching TRBD1. This CDR3 has 15 residues. Germline V CDR1 and CDR2: GTSNPN, SVGIG (reference sequence). J gave up 3 bases and V 4 bases, and 7 bases lay outside the gene matches. The CDR3 nucleotides are TGTGCCTGGACAGGGGGCGGGAAGGACACCGGGGAGCTGTTTTTT. As protein: CAWTGGGKDTGELFF.

A single count supports this clone. This sequence joins TRBV19 and TRBJ2-5; 11 nucleotides align to TRBD1. Losses at the gene ends were 5 bases for V and 7 bases for J; bases not matched to a gene: 9. This CDR3 is built from 15 residues. The germline gives CDR1 LNHDA, CDR2 SQIVND (reference sequence). The CDR3 spells CASSGSGTGGVTQYF. The CDR3 nucleotides are TGTGCCAGTAGTGGATCCGGGACAGGGGGGGTGACCCAGTACTTC. Filled out from reference TRBV19 and TRBJ2-5, the complete variable domain reads DGGITQSPKYLFRKEGQNVTLSCEQNLNHDAMYWYRQDPGQGLRLIYYSQIVNDFQKGDIAEGYSVSREKKESFPLTVTSAQKNPTAFYLCASSGSGTGGVTQYFGPGTRLLVL.

This clone was found once. The genes are TRBV19 and TRBJ2-1; 7 bases fit TRBD2. V gave up 0 bases and J gave up 3 bases; unmatched junction bases: 11. Germline CDR1 is LNHDA and CDR2 is SQIVND (reference sequence). This CDR3 comprises 18 residues. This chain's CDR3 is CASSIESWRSGVYNEQFF. CDR3 coding DNA: TGTGCCAGTAGTATAGAGTCTTGGAGGAGCGGGGTCTACAATGAGCAGTTCTTC.